Following are 15 T cell receptor beta chains from one sample sequenced in a study of CD8+ T cells in alopecia areata. RNA was isolated and reverse transcribed to cDNA, the sequencing template. TCRdb's table, derived via immunoSEQ multiplex PCR, lists solely in-frame clones and lacks some. The table lists more than 95,000 clones, approximately 38% of them singletons. The source material was CD4+ T cells sorted from blood. Receptors were obtained from a human donor with alopecia areata.

The V and J genes are TRBV23-1 and TRBJ2-5; the match to TRBD2 covers 8 bases. TRBV23-1 is an open reading frame, and its role is uncertain. Losses at the gene ends were 6 bases for V and 2 bases for J; bases not matched to a gene: 5. CDR3 length: 14 residues. CDR3 in DNA: TGCGCCAGCAGCCCGGGACTAGATCAAGAGACCCAGTACTTC. This encodes CASSPGLDQETQYF.

The rearrangement uses TRBV5-1 and TRBJ2-3; a weak D match, TRBD2 (5 bases). In germline, CDR1 is SGHRS, CDR2 YFSETQ. The CDR3 totals 15 residues. V was shortened by 0 bases and J by 0 bases, with 8 bases between the two germline ends. This CDR3 is CASSLAGVSTDTQYF. The CDR3 DNA follows: TGCGCCAGCAGCTTGGCCGGGGTCAGCACAGATACGCAGTATTTT.

V gene TRBV30 combines with J gene TRBJ2-1, with TRBD2 matching over 7 bases. Per germline, CDR1 GTSNPN and CDR2 SVGIG (reference sequence). The CDR3 sequence is 12 residues long. V trimming: 0 bases; J trimming: 10 bases; junction bases outside the gene matches: 3. CDR3 amino acids: CAWSVTSYEQFF. The DNA of the CDR3 is TGTGCCTGGAGTGTGACTAGCTACGAGCAGTTCTTC.

This clone showed up just a few times. This chain uses TRBV30 with TRBJ2-3; 8 bases align to TRBD2. Looked up from germline, CDR1 is GTSNPN and CDR2 is SVGIG (reference sequence). The V gene end was trimmed by 3 bases and the J gene end by 6 bases; junction bases not matched to a gene: 11. The CDR3 length is 15 residues. Here the CDR3 reads CAWSSRSGRPDTQYF. The CDR3 region has the DNA TGTGCCTGGAGCTCGAGGAGCGGGAGACCGGATACGCAGTATTTT.

The chain joins TRBV29-1 to TRBJ2-2; D not resolved. The CDR3 length is 15 residues. From germline, CDR1 is SQVTM and CDR2 ANQGSEA. V was cut by 1 base and J by 6 bases, with 15 bases left in between. Here the CDR3 DNA reads TGCAGCGTTGAAGCGGGCCCAGAAAGACCCGGGGAGCTGTTTTTT. Protein product: CSVEAGPERPGELFF.

The V gene is TRBV30, the J gene TRBJ1-4; 7 positions agree with TRBD1. Germline CDR1 GTSNPN, CDR2 SVGIG (reference sequence). J gave up 5 bases and V 6 bases, and 9 bases lay outside the gene matches. This CDR3 contains 14 residues. CDR3 sequence reads: CACWGDRRNEKLFF. The CDR3 DNA reads TGTGCCTGTTGGGGGGACAGAAGGAATGAAAAACTGTTTTTT.

The chain combines TRBV30 with TRBJ2-5, with a tentative D call TRBD2 (6 bases). V dropped 2 bases and J dropped 2 bases, with 9 bases sitting between them. The CDR3 has 13 residues. Germline loops: CDR1 GTSNPN, CDR2 SVGIG (reference sequence). CDR3 sequence: CAWSPGTQETQYF. The CDR3 region has the DNA TGTGCCTGGAGTCCCGGGACTCAAGAGACCCAGTACTTC.

The chain couples TRBV29-1 to TRBJ2-3, with D possibly being TRBD1 (6 bases). This CDR3 region has 13 residues. The V gene's germline CDR1 is SQVTM and CDR2 ANQGSEA. V lost 4 bases, J lost 2 bases, and 10 bases lay in between. The CDR3 spells CSVGQVLTDTQYF. As DNA, the CDR3 is TGCAGCGTTGGACAGGTCCTCACAGATACGCAGTATTTT.

The rearrangement uses TRBV5-4 and TRBJ2-5, with D perhaps TRBD2 (7 bases). The CDR3 is 16 residues long. Germline CDR1 is SGHNT and CDR2 is YYREEE (reference sequence). The germline V and J ends were trimmed by 0 bases and 5 bases, with 17 bases remaining between them. CDR3 in amino acids: CASSLGGGGPKETQYF. CDR3 nucleotide sequence: TGTGCCAGCAGCTTGGGGGGAGGGGGACCGAAGGAGACCCAGTACTTC.

This clone was observed a handful of times. V and J are TRBV4-2 and TRBJ2-1; no clear D gene. Germline V CDR1 and CDR2: LGHNA, YNFKEQ. CDR3 length equals 14 residues. Trimming pared 3 bases from V and 4 bases from J, leaving 10 bases between. Here the CDR3 DNA reads TGTGCCAGCAGCCATGACCGTCTTTACAATGAGCAGTTCTTC. This sequence encodes CASSHDRLYNEQFF.

As to this clone: Distinct nucleotide sequences in the sample also encode this CDR3. The chain combines TRBV29-1 with TRBJ2-7, with D perhaps TRBD2 (5 bases). Trimming left V 4 bases short and J 2 bases short, with 9 bases between. Per germline, CDR1 SQVTM and CDR2 ANQGSEA. This CDR3 is 12 amino acids long. DNA for the CDR3: TGCAGCGTTGGGACTGGAACCTACGAGCAGTACTTC. It codes for CSVGTGTYEQYF.

The chain carries TRBV18 and TRBJ1-2; a weak D match, TRBD1 (5 bases). The CDR3 extends over 15 amino acids. Germline loops: CDR1 KGHSH, CDR2 LQKENI. The V and J ends lost 3 bases and 3 bases respectively, with 14 bases between them. The chain's CDR3 is CASSPASGDDYGYTF. DNA of the CDR3: TGTGCCAGCTCACCCGCGTCCGGGGACGACTATGGCTACACCTTC.

The chain has TRBV7-2 and TRBJ2-3; 8 bases fit TRBD1. Germline V gene lookup returns CDR1 SGHTA and CDR2 FQGNSA. There are 14 residues in the CDR3. The V and J ends lost 5 bases and 4 bases, in that order; junction bases with no gene match: 5. The CDR3: CASSARTGSDTQYF. CDR3 sequence (DNA): TGTGCCAGCAGCGCCCGGACAGGGTCAGATACGCAGTATTTT.

The CDR3 DNA sequence: TGTGCCAGCAGTGAAGCCGGGACAGCGAACACCGGGGAGCTGTTTTTT. Translating gives CASSEAGTANTGELFF. The genes are TRBV2 and TRBJ2-2; TRBD1 matches at 7 bases. This CDR3 is built from 16 residues. The V and J ends lost 0 bases and 0 bases, in that order; junction bases with no gene match: 1. Germline V gene sequence: CDR1 SNHLY, CDR2 FYNNEI.

This clone was seen only a few times. The V gene is TRBV7-9, the J gene TRBJ2-2; D is perhaps TRBD2 (5 bases). CDR3 length equals 15 residues. The V gene's germline CDR1 is SEHNR and CDR2 FQNEAQ (reference sequence). Trimming removed 2 bases from V and 4 bases from J, with 11 bases in between. The CDR3 region is CASSLRAALTGELFF. The CDR3 region has the DNA TGTGCCAGCAGCTTAAGAGCGGCCCTCACCGGGGAGCTGTTTTTT.